One and the same sample provided the 26 T cell receptor beta chains below, sequenced in a study of T-cell memory formation after mild COVID-19. TCRdb re-called the 5' RACE reads with MiXCR, one entry per CDR3 protein. The table lists about 610,000 distinct CDR3 sequences, approximately 15% of them singletons. Sequencing was carried out using PBMCs or a T cell subset sorted from them (not recorded which). These TCRs come from an adult woman who had mild COVID-19 (a few samples of this study predate the infection). Cell type and time point are not known.

This clonotype was seen more than once but under ten times. J is TRBJ2-7 and V is TRBV6-5; 7 positions match TRBD1. V was pared by 10 bases and J by 4 bases, with 4 bases of the junction left unmatched. The CDR3 has 11 residues. CDR1 and CDR2 (germline): MNHEY, SVGAGI. This chain's CDR3 is CAIETGYEQYF. The CDR3, as DNA: TGTGCCATCGAGACAGGGTACGAGCAGTACTTC.

The rearrangement links TRBV7-9 to TRBJ2-5; TRBD1 aligns across 8 bases. Germline loops: CDR1 SEHNR, CDR2 FQNEAQ (reference sequence). With V trimmed by 4 bases and J by 2 bases, 6 bases remained unmatched. This CDR3 has 15 amino acids. CDR3 sequence reads: CASSSPQGAQETQYF. CDR3 sequence (DNA): TGTGCCAGCAGCTCACCTCAGGGGGCTCAAGAGACCCAGTACTTC.

The chain carries TRBV19 and TRBJ2-2, with D unclear. V was shortened by 3 bases and J by 4 bases, with 15 bases between the two germline ends. Germline assignment: CDR1 LNHDA and CDR2 SQIVND (reference sequence). There are 16 residues in the CDR3. The CDR3 bases are TGTGCCAGTAGTATGGAGTCGACGGGTGGCACCGGGGAGCTGTTTTTT. Translation: CASSMESTGGTGELFF.

The chain employs TRBV12-3 or TRBV12-4 and TRBJ1-1; no clear D gene. The V end lost 6 bases, the J end lost 6 bases, and 17 bases lay between the germline ends. This CDR3 has 14 residues. CDR3 DNA: TGTGCCAGCAGCCCCCGGGGAACAGTGGCTGAAGCTTTCTTT. It translates to CASSPRGTVAEAFF.

The gene calls are TRBV5-1 and TRBJ2-7; 11 bases agree with TRBD1. The ends lost 2 bases at V and 4 bases at J; junction bases unmatched: 5. Germline CDR1 reads SGHRS; CDR2 reads YFSETQ. CDR3 size: 15 residues. The CDR3 is CASSFGQGAQYEQYF. The CDR3 DNA sequence: TGCGCCAGCAGCTTCGGACAGGGGGCGCAGTACGAGCAGTACTTC.

This clonotype was seen many times. The V call is TRBV4-2, the J call TRBJ1-2; a weak D match, TRBD1 (5 bases). This CDR3 region has 15 residues. V lost 0 bases and J lost 2, with 10 bases in between. CDR1 and CDR2 (germline): LGHNA, YNFKEQ. CDR3 sequence reads: CASSQDTGTNYGYTF. The CDR3 DNA follows: TGTGCCAGCAGCCAAGATACAGGCACAAACTATGGCTACACCTTC.

In this sample, this clonotype turned up many times. The CDR3 here is CASSTYSYEQYF. DNA of the CDR3: TGTGCCAGCAGCACCTACTCCTACGAGCAGTACTTC. This rearrangement joins TRBV7-2 to TRBJ2-7; D is ambiguous. The CDR3 has 12 residues. Trimming stripped 5 bases from V and 0 bases from J, with 5 bases between. The germline V gene has CDR1 SGHTA and CDR2 FQGNSA.

This clonotype has more than one count but fewer than ten. The rearrangement joins TRBV5-1 to TRBJ2-3; perhaps D is TRBD1 or TRBD2 (5 bases each). Germline CDR1 is SGHRS and CDR2 is YFSETQ. The CDR3 is made up of 16 amino acids. V was clipped by 4 bases and J by 0 bases, with 15 bases between them. The CDR3 coding sequence is TGCGCCAGCAGCGAGGGACCCTTTCCTAGCACAGATACGCAGTATTTT. The encoded protein is CASSEGPFPSTDTQYF.

This clonotype turned up a few times. J is TRBJ2-7 and V is TRBV27; 10 bases fit TRBD2. With V trimmed by 6 bases and J by 6 bases, 11 bases remained unmatched. The CDR3 totals 15 residues. CDR1 MNHEY and CDR2 SMNVEV come from the germline V gene (reference sequence). The CDR3 nucleotides are TGTGCCAGCAGCACGTTCCTAGCGGGAGATCGCGAGCAGTACTTC. Its translation: CASSTFLAGDREQYF.

This clonotype has only a few counts. V is TRBV25-1 and J is TRBJ2-7; the D gene is possibly TRBD2 (5 bases). Germline V gene sequence: CDR1 MGHDK, CDR2 SYGVNS. Trimming took 0 bases from V and 3 from J, leaving 6 bases between them. The CDR3 totals 13 residues. CDR3 sequence: CASSEYEGYEQYF. Here the CDR3 DNA reads TGTGCCAGCAGTGAATATGAGGGCTACGAGCAGTACTTC.

The chain recombines TRBV29-1 with TRBJ2-1; D gene uncertain. Germline V gene sequence: CDR1 SQVTM, CDR2 ANQGSEA. This CDR3 comprises 11 residues. The V gene lost 3 bases and the J gene lost 3 bases, with 3 bases spanning the gap. The CDR3 nucleotides read TGCAGCGTTGACATCTACAATGAGCAGTTCTTC. Its translation: CSVDIYNEQFF.

This clonotype occurred a few times. This chain links TRBV4-1 with TRBJ1-4; 7 bases match TRBD1. The germline CDR1 and CDR2 sequences are MGHRA and YSYEKL. V lost 3 bases and J lost 10; bases outside the gene matches: 8. The CDR3 extends over 14 amino acids. The CDR3 is CASSQGTEGRKLFF. The CDR3, as DNA: TGCGCCAGCAGCCAGGGGACAGAAGGGAGAAAACTGTTTTTT.

This clonotype was observed many times. This chain links TRBV29-1 with TRBJ2-1; no firm D call. Trimming left V 0 bases short and J 8 bases short, with 17 bases between. The germline V gene has CDR1 SQVTM and CDR2 ANQGSEA. The CDR3 is made up of 15 amino acids. The CDR3 sequence: CSVEDRATSGDEQFF. Written as DNA, the CDR3 is TGCAGCGTTGAAGATCGGGCGACCTCTGGTGATGAGCAGTTCTTC.

The chain employs TRBV4-3 and TRBJ1-1; D remains ambiguous. CDR1 LGHNA and CDR2 YSLEER come from the germline V gene. The CDR3 extends over 15 amino acids. V lost 4 bases and J 1 base, leaving 13 bases between the germline ends. CDR3 nucleotide sequence: TGCGCCAGCAGCCTAGATAGCTCACCGAACACTGAAGCTTTCTTT. Its protein product is CASSLDSSPNTEAFF.

This clonotype was counted at least ten times. The CDR3 sequence: CASSQEIRAWGPGELFF. In DNA form, the CDR3 reads TGCGCCAGCAGCCAAGAAATTCGGGCATGGGGCCCCGGGGAGCTGTTTTTT. This rearrangement joins TRBV4-3 to TRBJ2-2, with a possible D match to TRBD1 (5 bases). Trimming took off 0 bases at V and 6 bases at J, with 17 bases between the two ends. Germline lookup yields CDR1 LGHNA and CDR2 YSLEER. This CDR3 contains 17 residues.

The chain uses TRBV9 and TRBJ2-3, with 8 positions matching TRBD2. The germline V gene has CDR1 SGDLS and CDR2 YYNGEE. CDR3 length: 16 amino acids. The V and J ends lost 0 bases and 2 bases, in that order; junction bases with no gene match: 5. CDR3 DNA: TGTGCCAGCAGCGTAGGCGGGGGGCAACTCACAGATACGCAGTATTTT. Translation gives CASSVGGGQLTDTQYF.

This clonotype came up many times. The chain uses TRBV12-3 or TRBV12-4 and TRBJ2-5, with a weak D call TRBD1 (7 bases). This CDR3 spans 14 amino acids. Deletions cut 5 bases from V and 4 bases from J, with 14 bases between. CDR3 in amino acids: CASSRSGGGETQYF. The DNA for the CDR3 is TGTGCCAGCAGTAGATCAGGGGGAGGAGAGACCCAGTACTTC.

The chain is built from TRBV20-1 and TRBJ2-3; 10 positions agree with TRBD2. Germline assignment: CDR1 DFQATT and CDR2 SNEGSKA (reference sequence). The V gene end was trimmed by 3 bases and the J gene end by 3 bases; junction bases not matched to a gene: 15. CDR3 length equals 18 residues. CDR3 protein: CSASSLSGRAKGTDTQYF. CDR3 DNA: TGCAGTGCTAGCAGCCTAAGCGGGAGGGCCAAGGGGACAGATACGCAGTATTTT.

CDR3 residues: CASIGDRKSSYNSPLHF. As DNA, the CDR3 is TGTGCCAGTATCGGGGACAGAAAAAGCTCCTATAATTCACCCCTCCACTTT. V usage is TRBV19 and J usage is TRBJ1-6; 7 nucleotides match TRBD1. This CDR3 has 17 residues. V trimming: 7 bases; J trimming: 0 bases; junction bases outside the gene matches: 9. Germline V gives CDR1 LNHDA, CDR2 SQIVND (reference sequence). Using reference TRBV19 and TRBJ1-6 for the parts outside the CDR3, the full variable domain is DGGITQSPKYLFRKEGQNVTLSCEQNLNHDAMYWYRQDPGQGLRLIYYSQIVNDFQKGDIAEGYSVSREKKESFPLTVTSAQKNPTAFYLCASIGDRKSSYNSPLHFGNGTRLTVT.

The rearrangement uses TRBV15 and TRBJ2-5; tentative D call: TRBD1 (5 bases). Germline V gene lookup returns CDR1 LNHNV and CDR2 YYDKDF (reference sequence). This CDR3 comprises 13 residues. The V gene lost 4 bases and the J gene lost 5 bases, with 11 bases spanning the gap. CDR3 amino acids: CATSTRKGETQYF. The CDR3 nucleotides read TGTGCCACCAGCACCCGAAAGGGGGAGACCCAGTACTTC.

This chain links TRBV6-5 with TRBJ2-2; no definite D call. This CDR3 is built from 13 residues. Germline assignment: CDR1 MNHEY and CDR2 SVGAGI. V lost 6 bases, J lost 6 bases, and 11 bases lay in between. The CDR3 spells CASSFTRSGELFF. The CDR3 DNA sequence: TGTGCCAGCAGCTTCACGCGGTCCGGGGAGCTGTTTTTT.

The V call is TRBV7-9, the J call TRBJ2-3, with D tentatively TRBD1 (7 bases). The CDR3 has 16 amino acids. CDR1 is SEHNR and CDR2 is FQNEAQ in the germline V gene (reference sequence). The germline V and J ends were trimmed by 4 bases and 3 bases, with 17 bases remaining between them. The CDR3 DNA follows: TGTGCCAGCAGCTCGCGAAAGACAGGGAGGACAGATACGCAGTATTTT. Its protein product is CASSSRKTGRTDTQYF.

The chain combines TRBV11-3 with TRBJ2-1; D call uncertain. The germline V gene has CDR1 SGHNT and CDR2 YENEEA. The CDR3 has 13 amino acids. Between the trimmed V and J ends, which lost 4 bases and 9 bases, there was a span of 13 bases. The CDR3 reads CASSSRLTTEQFF. CDR3 nucleotide sequence: TGTGCCAGCAGCTCCCGGTTAACCACTGAGCAGTTCTTC.

The rearrangement joins TRBV3-1 to TRBJ1-2; D is unclear. The CDR3 has 13 residues. CDR1 and CDR2 from the germline V gene are LGHDT and YNNKEL (reference sequence). Trimming removed 3 bases from V and 8 bases from J, with 13 bases in between. DNA for the CDR3: TGTGCCAGCAGCCAGATCAGGACGGGCGGCTACACCTTC. It specifies CASSQIRTGGYTF.

This clonotype has more than one count but fewer than ten. The chain carries TRBV6-5 and TRBJ2-7; 9 bases agree with TRBD1. V lost 6 bases, J lost 2 bases, and 11 bases stayed unmatched. CDR1 is MNHEY and CDR2 is SVGAGI in the germline V gene. This CDR3 has 16 amino acids. The CDR3 DNA reads TGTGCCAGCAGCCTCACCGACAGGGGGGCACCCTACGAGCAGTACTTC. Protein sequence: CASSLTDRGAPYEQYF.

The chain links TRBV5-1 to TRBJ2-1; 10 bases are shared with TRBD1. The CDR3 consists of 15 residues. CDR1 and CDR2 (germline): SGHRS, YFSETQ. The J segment lost 6 bases and the V segment lost 2 bases, leaving 5 bases of the junction unmatched. The CDR3 here is CASSFGDRGANEQFF. CDR3 coding DNA: TGCGCCAGCAGCTTCGGGGACAGGGGCGCCAATGAGCAGTTCTTC.